The 5 T cell receptor beta chains listed next were all sequenced from one sample in a study of CD8+ T cells in alopecia areata. Isolated RNA was reverse transcribed into cDNA used as the sequencing template. The data were produced by immunoSEQ multiplex PCR, yet TCRdb's version contains in-frame clones alone and is incomplete. The table lists under 250,000 clones, around 62% of them singletons, with more than 0.4% in the top ten. The sample consisted of CD4+ T cells sorted from blood, taken at week 0. The receptors were gathered from a human donor with alopecia areata.

The chain employs TRBV10-2 and TRBJ2-7; D ambiguous. Per the germline V gene, CDR1 is WSHSY and CDR2 is SAAADI. The CDR3 sequence is 12 residues long. V lost 3 bases and J lost 4, with 7 bases in between. The CDR3, as DNA: TGCGCCAGCAGTGATACGGTTTACGAGCAGTACTTC. Its translation is CASSDTVYEQYF.

To note about this clone: A much bigger clone sits one base away, suggesting this may be a read error. This chain joins TRBV18 and TRBJ2-7; 8 nucleotides align to TRBD1. V lost 4 bases, J lost 5 bases, and 10 bases stayed unmatched. The CDR3 contains 15 residues. Germline CDR1 is KGHSH and CDR2 is LQKENI. The CDR3 spells CASSLRQGNPHEQYF. CDR3 coding DNA: TGTGCCAGCTCACTGCGACAGGGGAACCCCCACGAGCAGTACTTC.

In this sample, this clone turned up a few times. In nucleotides, the CDR3 is TGCGCCAGCAGCACTAGCGGGCTCCAAGAGACCCAGTACTTC. The encoded protein is CASSTSGLQETQYF. The chain couples TRBV4-1 to TRBJ2-5; 9 positions agree with TRBD2. V shed 5 bases, J shed 1 base, and the junction held 2 bases outside the gene matches. The CDR3 contains 14 residues. Looked up from germline, CDR1 is MGHRA and CDR2 is YSYEKL.

This chain links TRBV6-6 with TRBJ2-2, with D uncertain. The length of the CDR3 is 16 residues. Germline V CDR1 and CDR2: MNHNY, SVGAGI (reference sequence). Between the trimmed V and J ends, which lost 0 bases and 6 bases, there was a span of 14 bases. In DNA, the CDR3 is TGTGCCAGCAGTTACTCGGGCCGAAGGTTCGCCGGGGAGCTGTTTTTT. As protein: CASSYSGRRFAGELFF.

The chain combines TRBV5-1 with TRBJ1-5; TRBD1 matches 9 bases. The CDR3 length is 15 residues. Looked up from germline, CDR1 is SGHRS and CDR2 is YFSETQ. The V and J ends lost 4 bases and 7 bases, in that order; junction bases with no gene match: 9. The CDR3 DNA reads TGCGCCAGCAGCGCTGGGACAGGGCGAGAGCAGCCCCAGCATTTT. Protein sequence: CASSAGTGREQPQHF.